The clone carrying this T cell receptor beta chain has just a few counts. This sample was taken from a study of blood T cell repertoires in COVID-19. In the study overall: Collection of acute and convalescent COVID-19 samples took place in the United States, Italy and Spain. The analysed material was cDNA or gDNA that came from T cells, B-cell-depleted T cells, or PBMCs.

Original methodology: Amplification with reference gene primers provided the estimates of nucleated cell counts. TCRdb's copy holds only in-frame clones and misses some; the assay was immunoSEQ multiplex PCR. That table is the source of V, J and clone size, and D and trimming were worked out from the DNA. This repertoire shows 200,000 to 300,000 clones, roughly four fifths found once; its top ten account for approximately 4.5%. Germline CDR1 is MGHRA and CDR2 is YSYEKL. This CDR3 comprises 16 residues. The V segment lost 4 bases and the J segment 4 bases; nucleotides outside the gene matches: 8. The specimen was peripheral blood. This clonotype was obtained from a woman between 65 and 79 years old with acute or convalescent COVID-19. The chain has TRBV4-1 and TRBJ1-1, with TRBD1 matching 11 bases. The DNA of the CDR3 is TGCGCCAGCAGCCCCGAAGGACAGGGGGCGACCACTGAAGCTTTCTTT. Its translation is CASSPEGQGATTEAFF.